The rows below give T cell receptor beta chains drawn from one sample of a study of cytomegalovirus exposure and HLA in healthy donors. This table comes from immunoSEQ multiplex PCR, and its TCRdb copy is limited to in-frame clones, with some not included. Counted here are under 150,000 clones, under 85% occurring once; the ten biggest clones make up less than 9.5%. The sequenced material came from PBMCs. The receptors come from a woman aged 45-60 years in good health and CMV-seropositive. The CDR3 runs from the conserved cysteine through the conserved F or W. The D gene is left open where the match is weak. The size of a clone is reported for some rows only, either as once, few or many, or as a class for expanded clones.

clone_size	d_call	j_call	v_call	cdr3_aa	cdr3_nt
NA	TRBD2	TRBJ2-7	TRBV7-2	CASSLGGRAYEQYF	TGTGCCAGCAGCTTAGGTGGGAGGGCCTACGAGCAGTACTTC
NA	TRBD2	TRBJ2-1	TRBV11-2	CASSPLAGVKGEQFF	TGTGCCAGCAGCCCTCTAGCGGGAGTAAAGGGGGAGCAGTTCTTC
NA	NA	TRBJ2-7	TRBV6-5	CASSYSRTVSYEQYF	TGTGCCAGCAGTTACTCACGGACAGTTTCCTACGAGCAGTACTTC
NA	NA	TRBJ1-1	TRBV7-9	CASSADMNTEAFF	TGTGCCAGCAGCGCGGACATGAACACTGAAGCTTTCTTT
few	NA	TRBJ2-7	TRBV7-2	CASSLRGSYEQYF	TGTGCCAGCAGCTTACGGGGGTCCTACGAGCAGTACTTC
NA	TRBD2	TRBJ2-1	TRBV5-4	CASSLAAGVSYNEQFF	TGTGCCAGCAGCTTGGCAGCGGGGGTCTCCTACAATGAGCAGTTCTTC
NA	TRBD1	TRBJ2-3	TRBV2	CASSGQGPTDTQYF	TGTGCCAGCAGTGGACAGGGCCCCACAGATACGCAGTATTTT
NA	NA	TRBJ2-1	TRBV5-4	CASSLWANSYNEQFF	TGTGCCAGCAGCTTGTGGGCCAACTCCTACAATGAGCAGTTCTTC
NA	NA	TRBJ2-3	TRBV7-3	CASSGEAGTSTDTQYF	TGTGCCAGCAGCGGGGAAGCCGGGACTAGCACAGATACGCAGTATTTT
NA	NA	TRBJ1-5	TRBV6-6	CASTLGRAYSNQPQHF	TGTGCCAGCACCCTTGGCAGGGCTTATAGCAATCAGCCCCAGCATTTT
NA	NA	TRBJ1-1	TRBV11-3	CASSLQKNTEAFF	TGTGCCAGCAGCTTACAGAAGAACACTGAAGCTTTCTTT
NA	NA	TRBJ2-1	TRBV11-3	CASSFTGTHNEQFF	TGTGCCAGCAGCTTCACCGGGACACACAATGAGCAGTTCTTC
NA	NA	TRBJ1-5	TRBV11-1	CASSLDMYQPQHF	TGTGCCAGCAGCTTGGACATGTATCAGCCCCAGCATTTT
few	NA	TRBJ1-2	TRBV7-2	CASSLARVGGYTF	TGTGCCAGCAGCTTAGCCAGGGTCGGTGGCTACACCTTC
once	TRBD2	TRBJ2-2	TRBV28	CASDDSGGLNTGELFF	TGTGCCAGCGACGATAGCGGGGGCCTTAACACCGGGGAGCTGTTTTTT
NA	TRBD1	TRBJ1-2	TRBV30	CAWNPDRGGGYTF	TGTGCCTGGAACCCGGACAGGGGCGGAGGCTACACCTTC
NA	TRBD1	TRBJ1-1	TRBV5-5	CASSPLGTGERWNTEAFF	TGTGCCAGCAGCCCCCTGGGGACAGGGGAGCGTTGGAACACTGAAGCTTTCTTT
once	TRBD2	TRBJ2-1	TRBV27	CASRPGLVSGEQFF	TGTGCCAGCAGGCCGGGACTAGTTTCGGGTGAGCAGTTCTTC
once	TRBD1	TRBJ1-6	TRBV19	CASRRTGVDSPLHF	TGTGCCAGTAGAAGGACAGGGGTGGATTCACCCCTCCACTTT
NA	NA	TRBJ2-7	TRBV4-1	CASSQGGRSYEQYF	TGCGCCAGCAGCCAAGGTGGAAGGAGCTACGAGCAGTACTTC
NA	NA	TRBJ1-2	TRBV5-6	CASSIRGRYGYTF	TGTGCCAGCAGCATCAGGGGACGCTATGGCTACACCTTC
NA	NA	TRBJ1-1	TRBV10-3	CAISLTDTFTEAFF	TGTGCCATCAGCCTGACAGATACGTTCACTGAAGCTTTCTTT
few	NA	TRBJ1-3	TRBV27	CASSFTGLGNTIYF	TGTGCCAGCAGTTTCACAGGCCTGGGAAACACCATATATTTT
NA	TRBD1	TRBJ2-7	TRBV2	CASSQQGLEQYF	TGTGCCAGCAGCCAACAGGGGCTGGAGCAGTACTTC